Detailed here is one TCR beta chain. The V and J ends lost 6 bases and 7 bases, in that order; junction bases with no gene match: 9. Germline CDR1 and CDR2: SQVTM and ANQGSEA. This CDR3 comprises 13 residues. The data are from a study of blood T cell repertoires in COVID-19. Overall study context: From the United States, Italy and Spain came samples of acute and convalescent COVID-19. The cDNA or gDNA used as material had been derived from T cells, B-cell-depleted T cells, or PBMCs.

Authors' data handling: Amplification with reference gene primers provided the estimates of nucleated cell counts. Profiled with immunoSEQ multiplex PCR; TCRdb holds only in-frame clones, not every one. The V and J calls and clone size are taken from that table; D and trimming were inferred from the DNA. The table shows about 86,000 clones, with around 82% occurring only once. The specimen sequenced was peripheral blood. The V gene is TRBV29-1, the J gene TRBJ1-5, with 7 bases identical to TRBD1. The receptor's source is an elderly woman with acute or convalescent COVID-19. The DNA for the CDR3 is TGCAGCGTCACGACAGGGCTTCAGCAGCCCCAGCATTTT. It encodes CSVTTGLQQPQHF.